This entry lists 30 T cell receptor beta chains sequenced from one sample in a study of blood T cell repertoires in COVID-19. The table came from immunoSEQ multiplex PCR; TCRdb's copy has only in-frame clones and leaves some out. The profile shows 240,000 or so clones, roughly 80% of them singletons. The material sequenced was peripheral blood. The origin of the receptors is a woman in her late teens or twenties with acute or convalescent COVID-19.

This clone was seen a handful of times. The chain has TRBV6-6 and TRBJ1-1, with 7 bases matching TRBD1. Germline CDR1 MNHNY, CDR2 SVGAGI (reference sequence). V shed 3 bases, J shed 2 bases, and the junction held 3 bases outside the gene matches. This CDR3 spans 14 amino acids. The CDR3 sequence is CASSYGTDNTEAFF. The CDR3 bases are TGTGCCAGCAGTTATGGGACAGATAACACTGAAGCTTTCTTT.

This sequence joins TRBV4-1 and TRBJ2-2; TRBD2 might be the D (6 bases). CDR1 is MGHRA and CDR2 is YSYEKL in the germline V gene. This CDR3 is 15 amino acids long. Trimming cost V 1 base and J 9 bases, with 15 bases left between them. The CDR3 nucleotides read TGCGCCAGCAGCCAAGCTCCAGTGGGAGGTTGGGAGCTGTTTTTT. This encodes CASSQAPVGGWELFF.

The rearrangement joins TRBV30 to TRBJ1-4; 9 positions agree with TRBD1. The germline V gene has CDR1 GTSNPN and CDR2 SVGIG (reference sequence). The CDR3 sequence is 16 residues long. J gave up 8 bases and V 1 base, and 11 bases lay outside the gene matches. As DNA, the CDR3 is TGTGCCTGGAGTGGACTCTTTGGGACAGGGAGAGAAAAACTGTTTTTT. As protein: CAWSGLFGTGREKLFF. Full variable domain (rest looked up from reference TRBV30 and TRBJ1-4): SQTIHQWPATLVQPVGSPLSLECTVEGTSNPNLYWYRQAAGRGLQLLFYSVGIGQISSEVPQNLSASRPQDRQFILSSKKLLLSDSGFYLCAWSGLFGTGREKLFFGSGTQLSVL.

The V and J genes are TRBV10-3 and TRBJ2-4; possibly TRBD1 for D (5 bases). The germline gives CDR1 ENHRY, CDR2 SYGVKD. The CDR3 contains 13 residues. Trimming removed 3 bases from V and 9 bases from J, with 12 bases in between. DNA for the CDR3: TGTGCCATCAGTGATCAGGGATTGGCCATTCAGTACTTC. This sequence encodes CAISDQGLAIQYF.

The CDR3 reads CAISRTVINSPLHF. The CDR3 DNA reads TGTGCCATCAGCAGGACAGTAATTAATTCACCCCTCCACTTT. The rearrangement links TRBV10-3 to TRBJ1-6, with TRBD1 as a possible D gene (6 bases). V shed 6 bases and J shed 6 bases, with 12 bases lying between them. Germline V gene sequence: CDR1 ENHRY, CDR2 SYGVKD. The CDR3 loop spans 14 amino acids.

This clone was seen a single time. The V gene is TRBV9, the J gene TRBJ1-6; D is uncertain. V lost 0 bases and J lost 8, with 15 bases in between. The CDR3 extends over 16 amino acids. CDR1 and CDR2 (germline): SGDLS, YYNGEE. The CDR3 DNA reads TGTGCCAGCAGCGTAGACGGTGAGGCGAAGTATTCACCCCTCCACTTT. Translated: CASSVDGEAKYSPLHF.

The chain joins TRBV18 to TRBJ2-7, with TRBD1 matching over 12 bases. This CDR3 contains 16 residues. V lost 2 bases, J lost 7 bases, and 9 bases stayed unmatched. Germline assignment: CDR1 KGHSH and CDR2 LQKENI. CDR3 nucleotides: TGTGCCAGCTCACCAAGCACGGGACAGGGGGCGCGGGAGCAGTACTTC. This translates into CASSPSTGQGAREQYF.

The chain employs TRBV6-6 and TRBJ2-7; TRBD1 matches 8 bases. V dropped 6 bases and J dropped 3; count of bases not matched to a gene: 7. CDR3 length: 14 residues. From germline, CDR1 is MNHNY and CDR2 SVGAGI (reference sequence). In nucleotides, the CDR3 is TGTGCCAGCAGACACTCGGACAGGGACTACGAGCAGTACTTC. Its protein is CASRHSDRDYEQYF.

The J gene is TRBJ1-1, the V gene TRBV18, with 9 positions matching TRBD1. This CDR3 is 15 amino acids long. Germline CDR1 is KGHSH and CDR2 is LQKENI. Trimming removed 5 bases from V and 2 bases from J; junction bases left unmatched: 6. As DNA, the CDR3 is TGTGCCAGCTCAATCGGGACAGGGACCAACACTGAAGCTTTCTTT. It codes for CASSIGTGTNTEAFF.

V gene TRBV18 combines with J gene TRBJ1-1; 7 positions match TRBD1. V dropped 2 bases and J dropped 3; count of bases not matched to a gene: 6. Germline CDR1 KGHSH, CDR2 LQKENI. The CDR3 loop spans 15 amino acids. The CDR3 bases are TGTGCCAGCTCACCAAAGACAGGGTGGGACACTGAAGCTTTCTTT. It is translated as CASSPKTGWDTEAFF.

The chain carries TRBV10-2 and TRBJ2-7; TRBD1 agrees at 7 bases. CDR1 and CDR2 (germline): WSHSY, SAAADI. The CDR3 is made up of 13 amino acids. The trim removed 8 bases at V and 0 bases at J, leaving 4 bases unmatched. In nucleotides, the CDR3 is TGCGCCAGCGACCGGACAGGCTCCTACGAGCAGTACTTC. This encodes CASDRTGSYEQYF.

The rearrangement uses TRBV2 and TRBJ2-5; weak D call: TRBD1 (5 bases). The CDR3 is 14 residues long. Germline V lookup: CDR1 SNHLY, CDR2 FYNNEI. The V gene lost 5 bases and the J gene lost 1 base, with 11 bases spanning the gap. CDR3 residues: CASSSQGIQETQYF. The CDR3 DNA is TGTGCCAGCAGTTCCCAGGGTATCCAAGAGACCCAGTACTTC.

The CDR3: CASSPGGSGNSPLHF. The CDR3, as DNA: TGTGCCAGCAGCCCAGGGGGCTCTGGTAATTCACCCCTCCACTTT. The genes are TRBV27 and TRBJ1-6, with 8 bases identical to TRBD1. The CDR3 length is 15 residues. V was pared by 6 bases and J by 6 bases, with 7 bases of the junction left unmatched. Germline V CDR1 and CDR2: MNHEY, SMNVEV (reference sequence).

This rearrangement joins TRBV10-3 to TRBJ2-1; the match to TRBD2 covers 11 bases. CDR1 and CDR2 (germline): ENHRY, SYGVKD. The CDR3 is 17 amino acids. V lost 1 base to trimming and J lost 0 bases; unmatched junction nucleotides: 2. CDR3 sequence: CAISEFLAGGSYNEQFF. CDR3 DNA: TGTGCCATCAGTGAGTTCCTAGCGGGGGGCTCCTACAATGAGCAGTTCTTC.

The rearrangement joins TRBV5-1 to TRBJ1-2; 8 nucleotides line up with TRBD1. Germline V CDR1 and CDR2: SGHRS, YFSETQ. The CDR3 loop spans 14 amino acids. The trim removed 4 bases at V and 2 bases at J, leaving 4 bases unmatched. The CDR3: CASSQGQGNYGYTF. The CDR3 DNA follows: TGCGCCAGCAGCCAAGGACAGGGAAACTATGGCTACACCTTC.

This chain uses TRBV6-5 with TRBJ1-1; the match to TRBD1 covers 8 bases. The V gene end was trimmed by 5 bases and the J gene end by 3 bases; junction bases not matched to a gene: 5. This CDR3 is built from 14 residues. Germline loops: CDR1 MNHEY, CDR2 SVGAGI. CDR3 nucleotide sequence: TGTGCCAGCAGTAAGACAGGGGAGGACACTGAAGCTTTCTTT. This sequence encodes CASSKTGEDTEAFF.

The CDR3 DNA is TGTGCCAGCAGTTACACAGACAGGGCCAGTACGCAGTATTTT. Translated: CASSYTDRASTQYF. This chain links TRBV6-2 or TRBV6-3 with TRBJ2-3; 7 nucleotides agree with TRBD1. The CDR3 is 14 amino acids. The germline V gene has CDR1 MNHEY and CDR2 SVGEGT. With 2 bases clipped from V and 8 bases from J, the junction kept 7 bases outside the gene matches.

V usage is TRBV6-5 and J usage is TRBJ2-5, with D possibly being TRBD2 (5 bases). From germline, CDR1 is MNHEY and CDR2 SVGAGI. The V gene lost 7 bases and the J gene lost 1 base, with 10 bases spanning the gap. The CDR3 sequence is 13 residues long. This chain's CDR3 is CASTRDFQETQYF. CDR3 in DNA: TGTGCCAGCACCCGGGATTTCCAAGAGACCCAGTACTTC.

The chain is built from TRBV7-9 and TRBJ1-5; maybe TRBD1 (6 bases). Germline lookup yields CDR1 SEHNR and CDR2 FQNEAQ (reference sequence). CDR3 length: 17 amino acids. Deletions cut 1 base from V and 1 base from J, with 14 bases between. This chain's CDR3 is CASSLVLGGGSNQPQHF. The DNA of the CDR3 is TGTGCCAGCAGCTTAGTTTTAGGGGGGGGAAGCAATCAGCCCCAGCATTTT.

This clone showed up just a few times. This chain uses TRBV6-2 or TRBV6-3 with TRBJ2-1, with D unresolved. Trimming removed 2 bases at V and 0 bases at J, with 5 bases between. Germline CDR1 and CDR2: MNHEY and SVGEGT. The CDR3 is 14 amino acids. CDR3 region: CASSYGSSYNEQFF. DNA of the CDR3: TGTGCCAGCAGTTACGGCAGCTCCTACAATGAGCAGTTCTTC.

This chain connects TRBV4-1 to TRBJ2-5; 8 positions match TRBD2. V gave up 0 bases and J gave up 5 bases; unmatched junction bases: 8. CDR1 MGHRA and CDR2 YSYEKL come from the germline V gene. CDR3 size: 16 residues. The DNA of the CDR3 is TGCGCCAGCAGCCAAGATCCGGGAGGGCTCGGGGAGACCCAGTACTTC. As protein: CASSQDPGGLGETQYF.

V and J are TRBV27 and TRBJ2-1, with TRBD2 matching over 7 bases. Germline loops: CDR1 MNHEY, CDR2 SMNVEV (reference sequence). The CDR3 consists of 15 residues. The junction had 9 bases not matched to a gene; V was cut back by 5 bases and J by 5 bases. The CDR3 sequence: CASSPLAGVDNEQFF. CDR3 sequence (DNA): TGTGCCAGCAGTCCCTTGGCGGGAGTAGACAATGAGCAGTTCTTC.

The V gene is TRBV7-9, the J gene TRBJ1-2; D is undetermined. Germline values: CDR1 SEHNR, CDR2 FQNEAQ (reference sequence). CDR3 length equals 14 residues. Trimming took off 4 bases at V and 8 bases at J, with 17 bases between the two ends. CDR3 coding DNA: TGTGCCAGCAGCTCCGCTGGGCGGGGAACAGGCTACACCTTC. Translation gives CASSSAGRGTGYTF. Full variable domain (missing parts from reference TRBV7-9 and TRBJ1-2): DTGVSQNPRHKITKRGQNVTFRCDPISEHNRLYWYRQTLGQGPEFLTYFQNEAQLEKSRLLSDRFSAERPKGSFSTLEIQRTEQGDSAMYLCASSSAGRGTGYTFGSGTRLTVV.

The chain employs TRBV4-3 and TRBJ2-7, with TRBD1 matching 11 bases. CDR3 size: 17 residues. CDR1 is LGHNA, CDR2 YSLEER, per germline. The trim removed 3 bases at V and 1 base at J, leaving 8 bases unmatched. The CDR3 here is CASSHRDRDRGSYEQYF. For the CDR3, the DNA is TGCGCCAGCAGCCATCGAGACCGGGACAGGGGGTCCTACGAGCAGTACTTC.

Only a few counts were recorded for this clone. The V and J genes are TRBV9 and TRBJ2-1; 7 bases are shared with TRBD2. V trimming: 4 bases; J trimming: 8 bases; junction bases outside the gene matches: 12. The CDR3 is 15 residues long. Germline loops: CDR1 SGDLS, CDR2 YYNGEE. The CDR3 DNA is TGTGCCAGCAGCAGATCTAGCGGTCTTAGGTATGAGCAGTTCTTC. It encodes CASSRSSGLRYEQFF. The variable domain in full, with the rest retrieved from reference TRBV9 and TRBJ2-1, is DSGVTQTPKHLITATGQRVTLRCSPRSGDLSVYWYQQSLDQGLQFLIQYYNGEERAKGNILERFSAQQFPDLHSELNLSSLELGDSALYFCASSRSSGLRYEQFFGPGTRLTVL.

The V gene is TRBV4-3, the J gene TRBJ2-7; D may be TRBD2 (6 bases). V lost 0 bases to trimming and J lost 3 bases, with 15 bases between them. CDR1 is LGHNA, CDR2 YSLEER, per germline. The CDR3 is 16 residues long. The CDR3 DNA sequence: TGCGCCAGCAGCCAAGATAGTGGTAGCGGTTACTACGAGCAGTACTTC. Protein: CASSQDSGSGYYEQYF.

J is TRBJ1-2 and V is TRBV6-6; weak D call: TRBD1 (5 bases). CDR3 size: 12 residues. V was trimmed by 6 bases and J by 5 bases, leaving 10 bases between them. Germline V CDR1 and CDR2: MNHNY, SVGAGI (reference sequence). CDR3 DNA: TGTGCCAGCAGGGGAGGGGAGTATGGCTACACCTTC. As protein: CASRGGEYGYTF.

The rearrangement uses TRBV19 and TRBJ1-2; a weak D match, TRBD1 (6 bases). Trimming took 5 bases from V and 8 from J, leaving 12 bases between them. This CDR3 has 12 amino acids. CDR1 is LNHDA, CDR2 SQIVND, per germline (reference sequence). The CDR3 protein is CASSPRGSGYTF. In DNA form, the CDR3 reads TGTGCCAGTAGTCCCAGGGGTTCCGGCTACACCTTC.

The CDR3 DNA is TGCAGCGTTGTGGGCAGGGGGTCTGGCATGAACGAGCAGTACTTC. Protein product: CSVVGRGSGMNEQYF. The rearrangement links TRBV29-1 to TRBJ2-7; 7 nucleotides agree with TRBD1. J was trimmed by 5 bases and V by 4 bases; bases with no gene match: 14. The CDR3 sequence is 15 residues long. The V gene's germline CDR1 is SQVTM and CDR2 ANQGSEA.

The J gene is TRBJ2-7, the V gene TRBV11-2; D perhaps matches TRBD2 (5 bases). The CDR3 is 15 amino acids. Between the trimmed V and J ends, which lost 5 bases and 7 bases, there was a span of 21 bases. Germline V gives CDR1 SGHAT, CDR2 FQNNGV. This CDR3 is CASSRRYAGFGEQYF. CDR3 coding DNA: TGTGCCAGCAGCCGAAGGTACGCGGGCTTTGGGGAGCAGTACTTC. Together with reference TRBV11-2 and TRBJ2-7, the CDR3 gives the full variable domain: EAGVAQSPRYKIIEKRQSVAFWCNPISGHATLYWYQQILGQGPKLLIQFQNNGVVDDSQLPKDRFSAERLKGVDSTLKIQPAKLEDSAVYLCASSRRYAGFGEQYFGPGTRLTVT.